This passage covers 25 T cell receptor beta chains from one sample sequenced in a study of glioma-infiltrating T cells. The iRepertoire nested amplicon-rescue multiplex PCR amplified TCR alpha and beta CDR3s from RNA. TCRdb re-called the multiplex PCR reads through MiXCR, storing one row per CDR3 protein. This table has a few hundred thousand distinct CDR3 sequences, about 40% appearing once. What was sequenced was glioma tissue, nonneoplastic brain tissue, or PBMCs (not recorded which). The receptors were gathered from a human donor with low-grade glioma or glioblastoma, undergoing nonglioma brain surgery, or in good health (not recorded which).

The gene calls are TRBV7-8 and TRBJ1-5; D is possibly TRBD1 (6 bases). V was pared by 5 bases and J by 0 bases, with 11 bases between. Per germline, CDR1 SGHVS and CDR2 FQNEAQ. The CDR3 is made up of 15 amino acids. CDR3: CASSHRTDSNQPQHF. The CDR3 DNA reads TGTGCCAGCAGCCATCGGACAGATAGCAATCAGCCCCAGCATTTT.

This clonotype was picked up many times. The rearrangement links TRBV6-1 to TRBJ2-7, with D possibly being TRBD1 or TRBD2 (5 bases each). The ends were cut back, 6 bases at V and 11 bases at J, with 23 bases in the middle. Germline V CDR1 and CDR2: MNHNS, SASEGT. The CDR3 contains 14 residues. Written as DNA, the CDR3 is TGTGCCAGCAGGCCAACCGGGACGCCTGGACCTGAGTACTTC. This sequence encodes CASRPTGTPGPEYF.

The chain recombines TRBV28 with TRBJ2-5, with D perhaps assigned TRBD1 or TRBD2 (5 bases each). CDR3 length: 15 residues. Germline V gene lookup returns CDR1 MDHEN and CDR2 SYDVKM. V was pared by 5 bases and J by 2 bases, with 15 bases between. CDR3 sequence: CASSHLEEGQETQYF. CDR3 sequence (DNA): TGTGCCAGCAGTCACCTAGAAGAGGGGCAAGAGACCCAGTACTTC.

In its sample, this clonotype was seen a few times. The rearrangement links TRBV6-1 to TRBJ2-7; no definite D call. This CDR3 is 16 amino acids long. Trimming removed 0 bases at V and 3 bases at J, with 15 bases between. The germline gives CDR1 MNHNS, CDR2 SASEGT. As DNA, the CDR3 is TGTGCCAGCAGTGAAGCTGTGAGTTCAGTCCACTACGAGCAGTACTTC. It is translated as CASSEAVSSVHYEQYF.

This clonotype was detected only once. Likely a read error: the CDR3 ends without its conserved phenylalanine or tryptophan. J is TRBJ2-2 and V is TRBV6-5; the D is unclear. Trimming shortened V by 2 bases and J by 0 bases, and 10 bases separated the two germline ends. The CDR3 runs to 16 residues. Looked up from germline, CDR1 is MNHEY and CDR2 is SVGAGI. CDR3: CASSYERTANTGELFL. In DNA form, the CDR3 reads TGTGCCAGCAGTTACGAACGGACGGCGAACACCGGGGAGCTGTTTCTT.

The V gene is TRBV7-6, the J gene TRBJ2-7; 7 bases are shared with TRBD2. After removal of 4 bases from V and 1 base from J, the junction contained 4 bases not matched to a gene. This CDR3 spans 14 amino acids. Germline CDR1 reads SGHVS; CDR2 reads FNYEAQ. In DNA form, the CDR3 reads TGTGCCAGCAGCTGGTGGGACTATTCCTACGAGCAGTACTTC. Translating gives CASSWWDYSYEQYF.

The V gene is TRBV28, the J gene TRBJ2-1, with 7 bases that match TRBD2. The trim removed 4 bases at V and 2 bases at J, leaving 5 bases unmatched. The germline V gene has CDR1 MDHEN and CDR2 SYDVKM. The CDR3 runs 15 residues. This chain's CDR3 is CASSSAGVPYNEQFF. CDR3 coding DNA: TGTGCCAGCAGTTCCGCGGGAGTGCCCTACAATGAGCAGTTCTTC.

The J gene is TRBJ1-2, the V gene TRBV20-1; D unclear. There are 13 residues in the CDR3. V was cut by 0 bases and J by 6 bases, with 11 bases left in between. The V gene's germline CDR1 is DFQATT and CDR2 SNEGSKA (reference sequence). CDR3 region: CSARDRGFDGYTF. DNA of the CDR3: TGCAGTGCTAGAGATCGGGGTTTCGATGGCTACACCTTC.

V and J are TRBV10-2 and TRBJ2-7; 11 bases line up with TRBD2. This CDR3 is built from 15 residues. Per germline, CDR1 WSHSY and CDR2 SAAADI. V gave up 8 bases and J gave up 4 bases; unmatched junction bases: 10. The CDR3 region is CASSSTSGVPYEQYF. The DNA for the CDR3 is TGCGCCAGCTCCTCGACTAGCGGGGTCCCTTACGAGCAGTACTTC.

This clonotype was recorded a few times. The J gene is TRBJ2-5, the V gene TRBV20-1; 7 bases are a match to TRBD2. The CDR3 has 17 amino acids. In germline, CDR1 is DFQATT, CDR2 SNEGSKA (reference sequence). Trimming took 4 bases from V and 5 from J; bases not matched to a gene: 19. The CDR3: CSAIVGGFKWGGETQYF. The DNA for the CDR3 is TGCAGTGCTATAGTGGGAGGGTTTAAGTGGGGGGGTGAGACCCAGTACTTC.

The V call is TRBV20-1, the J call TRBJ1-5; possibly TRBD1 for D (5 bases). CDR1 is DFQATT and CDR2 is SNEGSKA in the germline V gene (reference sequence). This CDR3 is built from 19 residues. V lost 0 bases and J 1 base, leaving 22 bases between the germline ends. CDR3 amino acids: CSARDLGTTGLFSNQPQHF. In DNA form, the CDR3 reads TGCAGTGCTAGAGATCTGGGGACCACCGGGTTGTTCAGCAATCAGCCCCAGCATTTT.

V and J are TRBV7-2 and TRBJ2-1, with TRBD1 matching over 7 bases. The CDR3 spans 15 residues. Germline assignment: CDR1 SGHTA and CDR2 FQGNSA. V trimming: 5 bases; J trimming: 4 bases; junction bases outside the gene matches: 8. CDR3 sequence reads: CASSMRQGSYNEQFF. In DNA, the CDR3 is TGTGCCAGCAGCATGAGACAGGGCTCATACAATGAGCAGTTCTTC.

This chain connects TRBV2 to TRBJ1-5; TRBD1 is a possible D gene (6 bases). This CDR3 is built from 14 residues. Trimming removed 5 bases at V and 5 bases at J, with 13 bases between. Germline V lookup: CDR1 SNHLY, CDR2 FYNNEI. CDR3 region: CASSQSGVYQPQHF. Written as DNA, the CDR3 is TGTGCCAGCAGTCAATCAGGGGTCTATCAGCCCCAGCATTTT.

V gene TRBV20-1 combines with J gene TRBJ2-5; D perhaps matches TRBD2 (6 bases). The V and J ends lost 2 bases and 3 bases respectively, with 10 bases between them. The V gene's germline CDR1 is DFQATT and CDR2 SNEGSKA (reference sequence). The length of the CDR3 is 13 residues. The CDR3 loop reads CSARKLAKETQYF. In DNA, the CDR3 is TGCAGTGCTAGAAAGCTAGCGAAAGAGACCCAGTACTTC.

The J gene is TRBJ2-2, the V gene TRBV6-2 or TRBV6-3, with 7 bases aligning to TRBD1. V lost 8 bases to trimming and J lost 2 bases; unmatched junction nucleotides: 8. Germline CDR1 is MNHEY and CDR2 is SVGEGT. CDR3 length: 15 residues. CDR3 sequence (DNA): TGTGCCAGCGGTCAGGGACAGCTAAACACCGGGGAGCTGTTTTTT. This translates into CASGQGQLNTGELFF.

A few counts support this clonotype. The J gene is TRBJ2-3, the V gene TRBV4-1; 11 bases agree with TRBD2. V was pared by 0 bases and J by 6 bases, with 11 bases of the junction left unmatched. This CDR3 is 18 amino acids long. Germline CDR1 reads MGHRA; CDR2 reads YSYEKL. CDR3 region: CASSQEFLSGRASDTQYF. CDR3 DNA: TGCGCCAGCAGCCAAGAGTTCCTTAGCGGGAGGGCCTCCGATACGCAGTATTTT.

This clonotype was seen more than once but under ten times. The genes are TRBV7-2 and TRBJ1-4, with no clear D. The CDR3 loop spans 16 amino acids. From germline, CDR1 is SGHTA and CDR2 FQGNSA. V dropped 6 bases and J dropped 0 bases, with 14 bases sitting between them. The CDR3 spells CASRTLTDATNEKLFF. CDR3 DNA: TGTGCCAGCAGAACCTTAACAGATGCAACTAATGAAAAACTGTTTTTT.

This clonotype was detected a few times. The chain carries TRBV4-3 and TRBJ2-5; 7 nucleotides align to TRBD1. J lost 5 bases, V lost 1 base, and 4 bases had no gene match. This CDR3 has 14 amino acids. Germline CDR1 LGHNA, CDR2 YSLEER. The CDR3 reads CASSQADRIETQYF. CDR3 bases: TGCGCCAGCAGCCAAGCGGACAGGATCGAGACCCAGTACTTC.

The genes are TRBV20-1 and TRBJ1-1; 7 bases align to TRBD1. This CDR3 contains 13 residues. Germline-derived CDR1 and CDR2 are DFQATT and SNEGSKA (reference sequence). The CDR3 DNA is TGCAGCGCAGACAGGGACCTAAACACTGAAGCTTTCTTT. Protein sequence: CSADRDLNTEAFF.

Points on this clonotype: This may be a read error: a much more frequent sequence differs by one nucleotide. The chain is built from TRBV20-1 and TRBJ1-1; a weak D match, TRBD1 (5 bases). CDR1 is DFQATT and CDR2 is SNEGSKA in the germline V gene (reference sequence). Trimming removed 0 bases at V and 4 bases at J, with 15 bases between. There are 15 residues in the CDR3. CDR3 bases: TGCAGTGCTAGAGAGGTGAGGCAGGGCGGCACTGAAGCTTTCTTT. Translating gives CSAREVRQGGTEAFF.

The V and J genes are TRBV28 and TRBJ1-5; D is uncertain. CDR3 length: 15 residues. The V end lost 5 bases, the J end lost 3 bases, and 14 bases lay between the germline ends. Germline-derived CDR1 and CDR2 are MDHEN and SYDVKM. The CDR3 here is CASSPSGNYNQPQHF. CDR3 nucleotide sequence: TGTGCCAGCAGTCCTTCGGGGAATTACAATCAGCCCCAGCATTTT.

This clonotype was recorded many times. V usage is TRBV14 and J usage is TRBJ2-5; TRBD2 aligns across 8 bases. Per the germline V gene, CDR1 is SGHDN and CDR2 is FVKESK. V shed 5 bases, J shed 13 bases, and the junction held 6 bases outside the gene matches. The CDR3 spans 11 residues. The CDR3 is CASSGPGLVYF. CDR3 bases: TGTGCCAGCAGCGGACCGGGACTAGTGTACTTC.

This clonotype has only a few counts. This rearrangement joins TRBV7-2 to TRBJ1-1, with D perhaps TRBD1 (5 bases). V lost 5 bases and J lost 1, with 8 bases in between. Germline values: CDR1 SGHTA, CDR2 FQGNSA. The CDR3 is made up of 13 amino acids. The CDR3 reads CASSHQGNTEAFF. The CDR3 coding sequence is TGTGCCAGCAGCCATCAGGGGAACACTGAAGCTTTCTTT.

Comments on this clonotype: Compared with germline, one end of the junction differs, possibly owing to a read error. The chain recombines TRBV18 with TRBJ2-7; a weak D match, TRBD1 (6 bases). Germline V gene data show CDR1 as KGHSH and CDR2 as LQKENI. This CDR3 has 15 amino acids. CDR3 protein: CVSSLYTGYEYEQYF. For the CDR3, the DNA is TGTGTCAGCTCACTCTATACAGGGTACGAATACGAGCAGTACTTC. The complete variable domain, with remaining parts taken from reference TRBV18 and TRBJ2-7, reads NAGVMQNPRHLVRRRGQEARLRCSPMKGHSHVYWYRQLPEEGLKFMVYLQKENIIDESGMPKERFSAEFPKEGPSILRIQQVVRGDSAAYFCVSSLYTGYEYEQYFGPGTRLTVT.

The V gene is TRBV28, the J gene TRBJ1-2, with a possible D match to TRBD1 (6 bases). Trimming left V 8 bases short and J 2 bases short, with 12 bases between. The CDR3 sequence is 13 residues long. Germline V gene sequence: CDR1 MDHEN, CDR2 SYDVKM. CDR3: CASVTGGNYGYTF. The CDR3 DNA sequence: TGTGCCAGCGTCACGGGGGGCAACTATGGCTACACCTTC.